This entry describes one T cell receptor beta chain. Authors' methods: Amplification with reference gene primers provided the estimates of nucleated cell counts. Data came from immunoSEQ multiplex PCR; TCRdb stores just in-frame clones and leaves some out. The DNA was the basis for D and trimming; V, J and clone size are from that table. This sample has tens of thousands of clones, with roughly 79% found just once. This entry belongs to a study of blood T cell repertoires in COVID-19. For the study at large: From the United States, Italy and Spain came samples of acute and convalescent COVID-19. Sources were T cells, B-cell-depleted T cells, or PBMCs; the material itself was cDNA or gDNA.

Germline CDR1 reads SGHNT; CDR2 reads YYREEE (reference sequence). This CDR3 has 12 residues. V lost 0 bases and J lost 5, with 5 bases in between. The source is a human donor in a cohort sampled during active COVID-19. Sequenced: peripheral blood. The chain couples TRBV5-4 to TRBJ1-2; D is uncertain. CDR3 sequence: CASSLGQYGYTF. The DNA of the CDR3 is TGTGCCAGCAGCTTGGGGCAGTATGGCTACACCTTC.